This TCR beta chain was sequenced during a study of shared clonotypes between healthy human individuals. Study-wide points: On the whole, naive subsets had larger estimated richness than memory subsets had.

As regards this clone: Antigen: not known.

Germline CDR1 is LGHNA and CDR2 is YSLEER. This CDR3 is built from 16 residues. V lost 0 bases, J lost 8 bases, and 16 bases lay in between. Sequencing used immunoSEQ multiplex PCR; TCRdb keeps in-frame clones, though not all of them. The data hold under 2,500,000 clones, with roughly 95% observed a single time. CD45RA+ naive and CD45RA-negative memory subsets were separated from CD4+ cells. The chain recombines TRBV4-3 with TRBJ1-4; D perhaps matches TRBD1 (6 bases). The specimen was naive CD4+ T cells sorted from blood. Subset defined: CD45RA+ positively selected. The sequence was obtained from a man aged 18-30 years in good health. CDR3: CASSQDLGGAREKLFF. The CDR3 DNA is TGCGCCAGCAGCCAAGATCTTGGGGGCGCACGCGAAAAACTGTTTTTT.